Below, 16 T cell receptor beta chains from the same sample are listed, as sequenced in a study of T cells in Graves' hyperthyroidism and ophthalmopathy. TCR beta CDR3 region amplification was performed from RNA transcripts. Researchers ran a first-round RT-PCR on the TCR CDR3 using the HTBI primer set. Each CDR3 protein gets one entry after TCRdb re-called the multiplex PCR reads with MiXCR. The sample yields 700,000 or so distinct CDR3 sequences, roughly 17% seen once. The sample taken for sequencing was blood. These receptors originate from a man between 18 and 35 years old with Graves' hyperthyroidism.

This clonotype was recorded a few times. The CDR3 is CASSRSGNYYEQYF. The CDR3 DNA follows: TGTGCCAGCAGTCGCTCCGGGAATTACTACGAGCAGTACTTC. J is TRBJ2-7 and V is TRBV6-1, with TRBD2 as a possible D gene (5 bases). Germline V gives CDR1 MNHNS, CDR2 SASEGT. The CDR3 is 14 amino acids. V was clipped by 5 bases and J by 3 bases, with 14 bases between them.

This clonotype turned up a few times. The chain recombines TRBV3-1 with TRBJ2-7; tentative D call: TRBD1 (6 bases). The V gene's germline CDR1 is LGHDT and CDR2 YNNKEL (reference sequence). Deletions cut 1 base from V and 1 base from J, with 11 bases between. The CDR3 has 15 residues. In nucleotides, the CDR3 is TGTGCCAGCAGCCAAGTCCTGGGGGCGTCCTACGAGCAGTACTTC. It yields the protein CASSQVLGASYEQYF.

This clonotype turned up a few times. The chain is built from TRBV6-6 and TRBJ2-4, with 7 nucleotides matching TRBD1. The length of the CDR3 is 16 residues. With V trimmed by 0 bases and J by 7 bases, 9 bases remained unmatched. The germline gives CDR1 MNHNY, CDR2 SVGAGI (reference sequence). CDR3 nucleotides: TGTGCCAGCAGTTACTCGGTCACAGGGGCCTTGAACATTCAGTACTTC. Translation gives CASSYSVTGALNIQYF.

The sample holds many counts of this clonotype. The chain uses TRBV20-1 and TRBJ2-7, with TRBD2 identical over 13 bases. J was trimmed by 6 bases and V by 6 bases; bases with no gene match: 8. CDR1 DFQATT and CDR2 SNEGSKA come from the germline V gene (reference sequence). The CDR3 runs 14 residues. CDR3: CSAMRTSGSLEQYF. DNA for the CDR3: TGCAGTGCAATGAGGACTAGCGGGAGTCTCGAGCAGTACTTC.

This clonotype was observed many times. The chain recombines TRBV12-3 or TRBV12-4 with TRBJ2-3; D gene unclear. The V end lost 7 bases, the J end lost 2 bases, and 13 bases lay between the germline ends. The CDR3 runs 14 residues. CDR3 sequence: CASTLRVLTDTQYF. CDR3 in DNA: TGTGCCAGCACCCTAAGGGTACTCACAGATACGCAGTATTTT.

This chain connects TRBV9 to TRBJ2-5; 10 nucleotides match TRBD1. V was pared by 4 bases and J by 5 bases, with 8 bases of the junction left unmatched. The CDR3 spans 15 residues. Germline CDR1 is SGDLS and CDR2 is YYNGEE. This chain's CDR3 is CASSPGTGAWETQYF. For the CDR3, the DNA is TGTGCCAGCAGCCCAGGGACAGGGGCTTGGGAGACCCAGTACTTC. Drawing the rest from reference TRBV9 and TRBJ2-5, the complete variable domain is DSGVTQTPKHLITATGQRVTLRCSPRSGDLSVYWYQQSLDQGLQFLIQYYNGEERAKGNILERFSAQQFPDLHSELNLSSLELGDSALYFCASSPGTGAWETQYFGPGTRLLVL.

The sample holds a few counts of this clonotype. V and J are TRBV6-1 and TRBJ1-3; D is uncertain. The germline V gene encodes CDR1 MNHNS and CDR2 SASEGT. The V end lost 5 bases, the J end lost 0 bases, and 14 bases lay between the germline ends. The CDR3 has 16 residues. CDR3 in DNA: TGTGCCAGCAGTCAGAGTCGGGCTTTCTCTGGAAACACCATATATTTT. Its translation: CASSQSRAFSGNTIYF.

This clonotype occurred a few times. V usage is TRBV20-1 and J usage is TRBJ2-1, with 7 bases fitting TRBD2. This CDR3 region has 13 residues. CDR1 is DFQATT, CDR2 SNEGSKA, per germline (reference sequence). Unmatched junction bases numbered 7, after V lost 3 bases and J lost 8 bases. CDR3 sequence: CSARGGSKDEQFF. CDR3 coding DNA: TGCAGTGCTAGGGGGGGGTCTAAGGATGAGCAGTTCTTC.

This clonotype was observed at least ten times. The chain is built from TRBV7-9 and TRBJ2-1, with D perhaps given as TRBD1 or TRBD2 (5 bases each). This CDR3 has 16 residues. CDR1 and CDR2 from the germline V gene are SEHNR and FQNEAQ (reference sequence). Trimming left V 5 bases short and J 7 bases short, with 21 bases between. CDR3 nucleotides: TGTGCCAGCAGCCCCCTTATAAGGGGCGGGTCAAATGAGCAGTTCTTC. Protein: CASSPLIRGGSNEQFF. The complete variable domain, with remaining parts taken from reference TRBV7-9 and TRBJ2-1, reads DTGVSQNPRHKITKRGQNVTFRCDPISEHNRLYWYRQTLGQGPEFLTYFQNEAQLEKSRLLSDRFSAERPKGSFSTLEIQRTEQGDSAMYLCASSPLIRGGSNEQFFGPGTRLTVL.

The chain employs TRBV20-1 and TRBJ2-5, with D uncertain. The CDR3 contains 14 residues. Germline CDR1 is DFQATT and CDR2 is SNEGSKA (reference sequence). The V end was cut by 2 bases, the J end by 1 base, with 11 bases between. The CDR3 nucleotides are TGCAGTGCTAGACCCCTTCGGGTCCAAGAGACCCAGTACTTC. Translation: CSARPLRVQETQYF.

The chain carries TRBV29-1 and TRBJ2-7, with D possibly matching TRBD2 (5 bases). The CDR3 is 13 residues long. Trimming removed 2 bases at V and 6 bases at J, with 14 bases between. Germline V gene sequence: CDR1 SQVTM, CDR2 ANQGSEA. CDR3 bases: TGCAGCGTTGAAAGCACCTCCCGGGGCGAGCAGTACTTC. Protein product: CSVESTSRGEQYF.

This clonotype was seen repeatedly, ten times or more. The rearrangement uses TRBV7-3 and TRBJ2-7, with 8 bases aligning to TRBD2. V lost 3 bases and J lost 6; bases outside the gene matches: 16. The CDR3 runs 17 residues. In germline, CDR1 is SGHTA, CDR2 FQGTGA. CDR3 DNA: TGTGCCAGCAGCTTCGGACCCATGGCTAGCGGGTTAAGCGAGCAGTACTTC. Protein sequence: CASSFGPMASGLSEQYF.

The sample holds a few counts of this clonotype. The V and J genes are TRBV4-2 and TRBJ2-7, with D unclear. This CDR3 spans 12 amino acids. Germline V gives CDR1 LGHNA, CDR2 YNFKEQ. Trimming stripped 0 bases from V and 5 bases from J, with 5 bases between. The CDR3 is CASSQESNEQYF. CDR3 in DNA: TGTGCCAGCAGCCAAGAGTCTAACGAGCAGTACTTC.

This clonotype was found many times. J is TRBJ2-5 and V is TRBV28; D not certain. V lost 8 bases and J lost 4, with 17 bases in between. CDR1 MDHEN and CDR2 SYDVKM come from the germline V gene. CDR3 length: 14 amino acids. The CDR3 reads CASAVEIGLETQYF. In nucleotides, the CDR3 is TGTGCCAGCGCCGTTGAGATTGGCCTAGAGACCCAGTACTTC.

In the case of this clonotype: Possible read error: a much larger clone is one base away. The chain joins TRBV10-3 to TRBJ1-2; no reliable D call. In germline, CDR1 is ENHRY, CDR2 SYGVKD. V gave up 1 base and J gave up 4 bases, with 7 bases separating them. This CDR3 is built from 13 residues. The CDR3 here is CAISEYQIYGYTF. CDR3 nucleotides: TGTGCCATCAGTGAGTACCAGATCTATGGCTACACCTTC.

This clonotype occurred a few times. The chain uses TRBV7-3 and TRBJ1-2; D remains unclear. CDR1 and CDR2 (germline): SGHTA, FQGTGA. The CDR3 extends over 15 amino acids. Between the trimmed V and J ends, which lost 5 bases and 4 bases, there was a span of 17 bases. CDR3 residues: CASSGPGWPAYGYTF. The CDR3 DNA reads TGTGCCAGCAGCGGCCCGGGGTGGCCAGCCTATGGCTACACCTTC.